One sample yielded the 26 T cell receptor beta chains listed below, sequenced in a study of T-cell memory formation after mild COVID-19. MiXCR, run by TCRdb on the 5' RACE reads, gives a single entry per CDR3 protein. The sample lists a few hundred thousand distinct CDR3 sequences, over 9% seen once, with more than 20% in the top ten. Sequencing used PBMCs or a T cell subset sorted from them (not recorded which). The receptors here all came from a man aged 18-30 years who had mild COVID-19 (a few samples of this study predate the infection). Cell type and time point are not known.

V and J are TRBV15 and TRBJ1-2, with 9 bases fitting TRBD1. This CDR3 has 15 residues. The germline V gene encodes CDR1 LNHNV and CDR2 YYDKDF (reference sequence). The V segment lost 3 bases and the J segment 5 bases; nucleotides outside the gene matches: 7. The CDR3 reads CATSRRDREIYGYTF. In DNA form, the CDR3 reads TGTGCCACCAGCAGGCGGGACAGGGAGATATATGGCTACACCTTC.

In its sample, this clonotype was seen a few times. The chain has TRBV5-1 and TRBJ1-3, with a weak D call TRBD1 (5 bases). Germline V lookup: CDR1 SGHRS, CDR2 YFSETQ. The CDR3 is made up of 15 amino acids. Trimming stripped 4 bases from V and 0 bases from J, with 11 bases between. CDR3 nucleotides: TGCGCCAGCAGCCCGGACATAAGCTCTGGAAACACCATATATTTT. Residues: CASSPDISSGNTIYF.

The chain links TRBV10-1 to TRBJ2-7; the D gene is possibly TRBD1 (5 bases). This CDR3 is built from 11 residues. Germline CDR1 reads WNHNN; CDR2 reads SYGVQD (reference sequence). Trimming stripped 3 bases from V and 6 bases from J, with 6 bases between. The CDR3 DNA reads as TGCGCCAGCAGTGATAGGGGCGAGCAGTACTTC. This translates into CASSDRGEQYF.

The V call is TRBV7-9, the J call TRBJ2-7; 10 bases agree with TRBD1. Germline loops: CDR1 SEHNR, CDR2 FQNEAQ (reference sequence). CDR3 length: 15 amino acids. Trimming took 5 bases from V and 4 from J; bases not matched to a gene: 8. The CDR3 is CASSPWTGGGYEQYF. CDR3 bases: TGTGCCAGCAGCCCCTGGACAGGGGGTGGATACGAGCAGTACTTC.

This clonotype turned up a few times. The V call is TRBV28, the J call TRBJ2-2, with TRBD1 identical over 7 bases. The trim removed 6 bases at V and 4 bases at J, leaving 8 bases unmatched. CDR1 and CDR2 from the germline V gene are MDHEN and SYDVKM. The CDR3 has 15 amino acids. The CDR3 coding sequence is TGTGCCAGCAGGCCCGGGACAGTAACCACCGGGGAGCTGTTTTTT. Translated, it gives CASRPGTVTTGELFF.

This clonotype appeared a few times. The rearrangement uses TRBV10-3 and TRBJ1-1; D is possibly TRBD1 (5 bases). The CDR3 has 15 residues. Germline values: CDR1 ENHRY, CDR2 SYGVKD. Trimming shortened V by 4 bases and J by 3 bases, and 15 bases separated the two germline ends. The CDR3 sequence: CAISGQTGGDTEAFF. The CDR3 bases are TGTGCCATCAGTGGCCAGACGGGGGGTGACACTGAAGCTTTCTTT.

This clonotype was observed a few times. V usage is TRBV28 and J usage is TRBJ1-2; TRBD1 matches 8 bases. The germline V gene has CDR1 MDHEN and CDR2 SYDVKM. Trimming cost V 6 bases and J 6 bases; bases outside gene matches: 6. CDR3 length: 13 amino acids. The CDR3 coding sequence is TGTGCCAGCAGCTCGAACAGGGGGAATGGCTACACCTTC. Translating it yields CASSSNRGNGYTF.

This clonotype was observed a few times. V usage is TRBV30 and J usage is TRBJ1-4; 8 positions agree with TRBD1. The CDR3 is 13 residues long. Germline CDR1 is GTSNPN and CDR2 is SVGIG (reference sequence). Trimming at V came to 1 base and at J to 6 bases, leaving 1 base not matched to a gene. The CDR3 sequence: CAWSGTGYEKLFF. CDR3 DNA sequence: TGTGCCTGGAGTGGGACAGGGTATGAAAAACTGTTTTTT. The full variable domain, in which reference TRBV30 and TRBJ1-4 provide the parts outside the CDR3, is SQTIHQWPATLVQPVGSPLSLECTVEGTSNPNLYWYRQAAGRGLQLLFYSVGIGQISSEVPQNLSASRPQDRQFILSSKKLLLSDSGFYLCAWSGTGYEKLFFGSGTQLSVL.

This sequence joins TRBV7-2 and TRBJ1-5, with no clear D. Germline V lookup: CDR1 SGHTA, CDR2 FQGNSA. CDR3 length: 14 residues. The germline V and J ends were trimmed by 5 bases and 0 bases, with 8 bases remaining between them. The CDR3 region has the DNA TGTGCCAGCAGCGCCGGCTATAGCAATCAGCCCCAGCATTTT. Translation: CASSAGYSNQPQHF.

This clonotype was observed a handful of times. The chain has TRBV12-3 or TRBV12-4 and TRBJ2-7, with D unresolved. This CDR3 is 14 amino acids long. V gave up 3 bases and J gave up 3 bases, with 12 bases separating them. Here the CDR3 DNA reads TGTGCCAGCAGTTTGCATGTCGGAAACTACGAGCAGTACTTC. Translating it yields CASSLHVGNYEQYF.

The CDR3 loop reads CASLYATGRHEQFF. DNA for the CDR3: TGTGCCAGCCTTTATGCGACAGGGAGGCATGAGCAGTTCTTC. The J gene is TRBJ2-1, the V gene TRBV28; perhaps TRBD1 as D (7 bases). The CDR3 spans 14 residues. CDR1 is MDHEN, CDR2 SYDVKM, per germline. V lost 8 bases and J lost 8, with 19 bases in between. The full variable domain, in which reference TRBV28 and TRBJ2-1 provide the parts outside the CDR3, is DVKVTQSSRYLVKRTGEKVFLECVQDMDHENMFWYRQDPGLGLRLIYFSYDVKMKEKGDIPEGYSVSREKKERFSLILESASTNQTSMYLCASLYATGRHEQFFGPGTRLTVL.

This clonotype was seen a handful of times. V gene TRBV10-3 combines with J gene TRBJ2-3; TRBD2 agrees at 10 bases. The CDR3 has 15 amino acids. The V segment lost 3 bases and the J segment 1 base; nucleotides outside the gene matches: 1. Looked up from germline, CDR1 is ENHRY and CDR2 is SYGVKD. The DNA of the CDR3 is TGTGCCATCAGTGAAACTAGCGGGGGCACAGATACGCAGTATTTT. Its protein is CAISETSGGTDTQYF.

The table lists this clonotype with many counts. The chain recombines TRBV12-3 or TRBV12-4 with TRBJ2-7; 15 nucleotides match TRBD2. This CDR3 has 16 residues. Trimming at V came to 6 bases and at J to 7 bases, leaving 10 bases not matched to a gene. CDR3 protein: CASSSPRTSGGGEQYF. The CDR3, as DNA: TGTGCCAGCAGCTCCCCGCGGACTAGCGGGGGGGGGGAGCAGTACTTC.

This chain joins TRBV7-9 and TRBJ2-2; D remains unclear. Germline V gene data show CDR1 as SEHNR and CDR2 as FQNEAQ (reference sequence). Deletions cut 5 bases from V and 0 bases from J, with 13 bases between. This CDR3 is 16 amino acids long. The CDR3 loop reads CASSLKSRTNTGELFF. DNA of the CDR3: TGTGCCAGCAGCCTAAAGTCCAGGACGAACACCGGGGAGCTGTTTTTT.

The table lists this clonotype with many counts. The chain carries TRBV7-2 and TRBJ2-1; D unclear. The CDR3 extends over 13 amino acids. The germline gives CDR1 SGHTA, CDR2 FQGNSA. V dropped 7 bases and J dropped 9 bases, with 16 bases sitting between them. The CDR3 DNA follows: TGTGCCAGCACCCCATCCAGCTCCGGTGAGCAGTTCTTC. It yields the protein CASTPSSSGEQFF.

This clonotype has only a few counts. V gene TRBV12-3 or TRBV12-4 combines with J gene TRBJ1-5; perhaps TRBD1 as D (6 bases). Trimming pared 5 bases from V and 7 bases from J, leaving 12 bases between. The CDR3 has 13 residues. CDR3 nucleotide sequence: TGTGCCAGCAGTCTTACAGGGAAGCAGCCCCAGCATTTT. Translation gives CASSLTGKQPQHF.

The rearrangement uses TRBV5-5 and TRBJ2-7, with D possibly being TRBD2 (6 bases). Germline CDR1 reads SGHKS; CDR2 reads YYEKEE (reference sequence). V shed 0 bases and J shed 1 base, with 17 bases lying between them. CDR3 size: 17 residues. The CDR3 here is CASSLDEGVGGSYEQYV. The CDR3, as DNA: TGTGCCAGCAGCTTGGATGAAGGTGTGGGGGGATCCTACGAGCAGTACGTC.

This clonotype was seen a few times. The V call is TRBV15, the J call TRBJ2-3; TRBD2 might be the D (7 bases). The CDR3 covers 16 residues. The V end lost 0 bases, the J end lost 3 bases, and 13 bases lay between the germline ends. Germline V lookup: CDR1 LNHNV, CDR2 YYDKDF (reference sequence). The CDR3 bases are TGTGCCACCAGCAGAGATTGGGGGGGGCCAACAGATACGCAGTATTTT. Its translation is CATSRDWGGPTDTQYF.

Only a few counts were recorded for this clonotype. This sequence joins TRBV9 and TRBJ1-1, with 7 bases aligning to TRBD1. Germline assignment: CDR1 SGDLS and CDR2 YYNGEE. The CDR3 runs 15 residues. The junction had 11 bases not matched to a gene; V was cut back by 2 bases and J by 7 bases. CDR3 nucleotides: TGTGCCAGCAGCGTCACCGGGACAGCATTCAATGAAGCTTTCTTT. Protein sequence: CASSVTGTAFNEAFF.

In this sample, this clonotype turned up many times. CDR3 bases: TGTGCCAGCAGTCCTCCTGGAAACACCATATATTTT. It is translated as CASSPPGNTIYF. The chain employs TRBV3-1 and TRBJ1-3, with D uncertain. CDR1 LGHDT and CDR2 YNNKEL come from the germline V gene (reference sequence). CDR3 length equals 12 residues. V gave up 6 bases and J gave up 2 bases, with 5 bases separating them.

The CDR3 reads CASSFSGTEPYEQYV. Here the CDR3 DNA reads TGTGCCAGCAGCTTTTCCGGGACAGAGCCCTACGAGCAGTACGTC. The J gene is TRBJ2-7, the V gene TRBV7-9; 7 positions match TRBD1. CDR1 is SEHNR, CDR2 FQNEAQ, per germline (reference sequence). Trimming cost V 3 bases and J 2 bases; bases outside gene matches: 7. This CDR3 region has 15 residues.

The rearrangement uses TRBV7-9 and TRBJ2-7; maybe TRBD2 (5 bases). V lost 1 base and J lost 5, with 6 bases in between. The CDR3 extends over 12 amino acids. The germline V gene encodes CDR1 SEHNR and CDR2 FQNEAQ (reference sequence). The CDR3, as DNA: TGTGCCAGCAGCTTAGTGGGAGACGAGCAGTACGTC. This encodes CASSLVGDEQYV.

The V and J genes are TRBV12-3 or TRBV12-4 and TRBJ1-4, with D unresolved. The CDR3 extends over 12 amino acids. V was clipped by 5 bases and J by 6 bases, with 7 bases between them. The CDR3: CASSHGYEKLFF. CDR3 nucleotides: TGTGCCAGCAGTCATGGCTATGAAAAACTGTTTTTT.

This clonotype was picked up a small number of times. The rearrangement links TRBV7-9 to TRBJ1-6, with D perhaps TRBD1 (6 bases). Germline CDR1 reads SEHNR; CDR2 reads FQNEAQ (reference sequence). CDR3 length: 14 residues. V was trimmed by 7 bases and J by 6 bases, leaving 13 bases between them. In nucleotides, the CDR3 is TGTGCCAGCAAGGAAGGGGGTGTTAATTCACCCCTCCACTTT. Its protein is CASKEGGVNSPLHF.

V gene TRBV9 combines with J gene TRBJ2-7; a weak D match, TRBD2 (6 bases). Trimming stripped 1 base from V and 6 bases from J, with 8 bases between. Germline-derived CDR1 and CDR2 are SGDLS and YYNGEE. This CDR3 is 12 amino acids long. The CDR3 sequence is CASSVKEGEQYF. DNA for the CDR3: TGTGCCAGCAGCGTAAAGGAGGGCGAGCAGTACTTC.

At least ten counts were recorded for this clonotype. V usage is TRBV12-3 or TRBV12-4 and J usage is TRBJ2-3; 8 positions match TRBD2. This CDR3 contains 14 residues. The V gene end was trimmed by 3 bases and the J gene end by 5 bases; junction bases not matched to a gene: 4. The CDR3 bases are TGTGCCAGCAGTTTCGGGGGGGCCGGAGATACGCAGTATTTT. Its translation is CASSFGGAGDTQYF.